This T cell receptor beta chain comes out of a study of blood T cell repertoires in COVID-19. CDR1 ENHRY and CDR2 SYGVKD come from the germline V gene. V dropped 2 bases and J dropped 6; count of bases not matched to a gene: 8. The CDR3 has 15 residues. Authors' methods: Amplification from reference gene primers served as the basis for estimated nucleated cell counts. Clones were sequenced by immunoSEQ multiplex PCR, and TCRdb holds only the in-frame ones, with some missing. For V, J and clone size, that table is used; D and trimming come from the DNA. The sample contains some 340,000 clones, roughly 87% of which appear only once.

V is TRBV10-3 and J is TRBJ2-7; 9 positions match TRBD1. This TCR derives from a woman aged 50 to 60 who had recovered from COVID-19. Sequencing used PBMCs or T cells enriched from blood (not recorded which). The CDR3 region has the DNA TGTGCCATCAGTGAGACCGGGACAGGGTTCATCGAGCAGTACTTC. It codes for CAISETGTGFIEQYF.